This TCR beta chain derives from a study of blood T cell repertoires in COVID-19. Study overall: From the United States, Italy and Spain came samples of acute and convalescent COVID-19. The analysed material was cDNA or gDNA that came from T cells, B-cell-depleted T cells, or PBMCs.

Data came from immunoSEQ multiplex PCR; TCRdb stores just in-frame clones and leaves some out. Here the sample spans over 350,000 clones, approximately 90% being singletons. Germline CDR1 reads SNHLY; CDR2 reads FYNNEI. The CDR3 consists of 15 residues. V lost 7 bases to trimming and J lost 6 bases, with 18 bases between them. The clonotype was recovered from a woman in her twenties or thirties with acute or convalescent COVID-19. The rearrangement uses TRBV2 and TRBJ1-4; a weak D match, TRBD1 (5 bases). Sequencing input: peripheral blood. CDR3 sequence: CASNIRDLPYEKLFF. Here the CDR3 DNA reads TGTGCCAGCAACATACGGGACTTACCCTATGAAAAACTGTTTTTT.